Following are 11 T cell receptor beta chains from one sample sequenced in a study of T cells in Graves' hyperthyroidism and ophthalmopathy. RNA transcripts provided the source from which TCR beta CDR3 regions were amplified. An initial round of RT-PCR targeting the TCR CDR3 relied on the HTBI primer set. A single record per CDR3 protein comes from TCRdb applying MiXCR to the multiplex PCR reads. The profile shows under 350,000 distinct CDR3 sequences, 17% of them singletons. The sequencing input was blood. The receptor set was obtained from a woman aged 55-69 years with Graves' ophthalmopathy.

There are a few counts of this clonotype. J is TRBJ2-1 and V is TRBV5-1, with a weak D call TRBD1 (6 bases). V dropped 1 base and J dropped 3 bases, with 8 bases sitting between them. CDR1 and CDR2 (germline): SGHRS, YFSETQ. The CDR3 sequence is 14 residues long. The DNA of the CDR3 is TGCGCCAGCAGCTTGATGGACAGCTACAATGAGCAGTTCTTC. Translating gives CASSLMDSYNEQFF. The whole variable domain, filled in from reference TRBV5-1 and TRBJ2-1, reads KAGVTQTPRYLIKTRGQQVTLSCSPISGHRSVSWYQQTPGQGLQFLFEYFSETQRNKGNFPGRFSGRQFSNSRSEMNVSTLELGDSALYLCASSLMDSYNEQFFGPGTRLTVL.

This clonotype was detected many times. This chain connects TRBV12-3 or TRBV12-4 to TRBJ1-1; maybe TRBD1 (6 bases). The germline V and J ends were trimmed by 3 bases and 3 bases, with 14 bases remaining between them. The CDR3 runs to 15 residues. CDR3 nucleotide sequence: TGTGCCAGCAGTTTCGGGGGGCAGGGAGACACTGAAGCTTTCTTT. Amino acids: CASSFGGQGDTEAFF.

This clonotype came up many times. The chain recombines TRBV11-2 with TRBJ2-2, with D perhaps TRBD1 or TRBD2 (5 bases each). Germline lookup yields CDR1 SGHAT and CDR2 FQNNGV. The ends were cut back, 5 bases at V and 2 bases at J, with 15 bases in the middle. The CDR3 runs to 16 residues. The CDR3 sequence: CASSRRAGLNTGELFF. CDR3 bases: TGTGCCAGCAGCCGGCGGGCAGGGCTTAACACCGGGGAGCTGTTTTTT.

J is TRBJ2-3 and V is TRBV11-2; D remains ambiguous. Per germline, CDR1 SGHAT and CDR2 FQNNGV. The CDR3 runs 17 residues. The V end was cut by 5 bases, the J end by 1 base, with 19 bases between. In nucleotides, the CDR3 is TGTGCCAGCAGCCAAGGTTCTCAGGTATACGGCACAGATACGCAGTATTTT. Its translation is CASSQGSQVYGTDTQYF.

The chain couples TRBV5-1 to TRBJ1-2, with unresolved D. CDR1 and CDR2 from the germline V gene are SGHRS and YFSETQ. This CDR3 is 15 amino acids long. Trimming stripped 1 base from V and 4 bases from J, with 14 bases between. The DNA for the CDR3 is TGCGCCAGCAGCTTGCCCACCTACGGAGTCTATGGCTACACCTTC. Translating it yields CASSLPTYGVYGYTF.

This clonotype has at least ten counts. The chain couples TRBV18 to TRBJ2-3; 8 nucleotides agree with TRBD2. Germline CDR1 KGHSH, CDR2 LQKENI. The length of the CDR3 is 15 residues. The V gene end was trimmed by 5 bases and the J gene end by 4 bases; junction bases not matched to a gene: 8. The CDR3: CASSTGLRGADTQYF. The CDR3 region has the DNA TGTGCCAGCTCAACAGGACTGCGGGGGGCAGATACGCAGTATTTT.

Turning to this clonotype: Its ends do not fully match the called genes, so a read error is possible. This chain uses TRBV29-1 with TRBJ2-7; no definite D call. Germline V CDR1 and CDR2: SQVTM, ANQGSEA. This CDR3 contains 13 residues. The DNA of the CDR3 is TGCAGCGTCAGGTATCCAAGCTCCTACGGGCAGTACTTC. Its protein product is CSVRYPSSYGQYF.

This clonotype has at least ten counts. The gene calls are TRBV29-1 and TRBJ1-5; no clear D. Germline CDR1 reads SQVTM; CDR2 reads ANQGSEA. V was trimmed by 4 bases and J by 4 bases, leaving 11 bases between them. There are 13 residues in the CDR3. CDR3 bases: TGCAGCGTTGCCTCAAATAGAAATCAGCCCCAGCATTTT. This translates into CSVASNRNQPQHF.

About this clonotype: A much more abundant neighbour one base away suggests this may be a read error. V gene TRBV29-1 combines with J gene TRBJ2-7; 7 nucleotides agree with TRBD1. This CDR3 comprises 12 residues. Germline CDR1 reads SQVTM; CDR2 reads ANQGSEA. The CDR3 nucleotides read TGCAGCGGACTGGGACAGACCTACGAGCAGCACTTC. Translation gives CSGLGQTYEQHF.

This clonotype was observed many times. The chain links TRBV27 to TRBJ2-1; 7 nucleotides align to TRBD1. CDR3 length: 15 residues. V trimming: 7 bases; J trimming: 6 bases; junction bases outside the gene matches: 12. Germline V gene sequence: CDR1 MNHEY, CDR2 SMNVEV (reference sequence). The CDR3, as DNA: TGTGCCAGCACCATAGACAGGGAGTTCGGCAATGAGCAGTTCTTC. Translation gives CASTIDREFGNEQFF.

V and J are TRBV6-5 and TRBJ1-5; 7 bases map to TRBD1. Germline-derived CDR1 and CDR2 are MNHEY and SVGAGI. Trimming took 2 bases from V and 3 from J; bases not matched to a gene: 4. This CDR3 region has 15 residues. The CDR3 region has the DNA TGTGCCAGCAGTTACCGACAGGGAAACAATCAGCCCCAGCATTTT. Protein product: CASSYRQGNNQPQHF.